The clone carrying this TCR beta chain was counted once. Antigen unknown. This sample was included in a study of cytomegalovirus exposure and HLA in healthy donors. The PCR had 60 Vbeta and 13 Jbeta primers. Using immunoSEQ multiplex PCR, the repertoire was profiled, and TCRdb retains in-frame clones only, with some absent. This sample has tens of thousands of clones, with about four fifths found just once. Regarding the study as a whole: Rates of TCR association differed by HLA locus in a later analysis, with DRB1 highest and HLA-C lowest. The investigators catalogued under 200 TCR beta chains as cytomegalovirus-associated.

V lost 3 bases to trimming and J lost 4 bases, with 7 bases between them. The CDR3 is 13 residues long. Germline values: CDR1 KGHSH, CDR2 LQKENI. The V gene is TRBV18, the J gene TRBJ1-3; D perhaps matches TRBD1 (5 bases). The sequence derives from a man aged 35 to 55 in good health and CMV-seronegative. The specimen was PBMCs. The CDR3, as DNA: TGTGCCAGCTCACCCGCAGGGGGAAACACCATATATTTT. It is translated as CASSPAGGNTIYF.